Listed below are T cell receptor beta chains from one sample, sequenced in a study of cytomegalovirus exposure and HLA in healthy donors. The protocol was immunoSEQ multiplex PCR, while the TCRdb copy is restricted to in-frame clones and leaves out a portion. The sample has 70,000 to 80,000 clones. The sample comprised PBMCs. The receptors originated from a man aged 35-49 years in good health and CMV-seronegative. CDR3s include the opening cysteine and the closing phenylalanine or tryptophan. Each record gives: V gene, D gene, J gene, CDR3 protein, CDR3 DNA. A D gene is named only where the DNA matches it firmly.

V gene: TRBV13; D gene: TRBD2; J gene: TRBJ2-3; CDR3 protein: CASSYPSGGAPDTQYF; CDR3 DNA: TGTGCCAGCAGCTATCCTAGCGGGGGGGCCCCAGATACGCAGTATTTT
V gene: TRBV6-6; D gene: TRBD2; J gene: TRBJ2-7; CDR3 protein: CASSYGTSGDEQYF; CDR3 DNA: TGTGCCAGCAGTTACGGTACTAGCGGGGACGAGCAGTACTTC
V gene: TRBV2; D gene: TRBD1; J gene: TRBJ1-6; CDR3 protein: CASRQDRGNNSPLHF; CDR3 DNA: TGTGCCAGCAGGCAGGACAGGGGGAATAATTCACCCCTCCACTTT
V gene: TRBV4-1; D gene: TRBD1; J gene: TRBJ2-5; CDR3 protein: CASSQDTGTVGQETQYF; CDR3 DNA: TGCGCCAGCAGCCAAGACACCGGGACAGTGGGTCAAGAGACCCAGTACTTC
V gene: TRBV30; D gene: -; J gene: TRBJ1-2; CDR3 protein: CAWPRGFNYGYTF; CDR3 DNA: TGTGCCTGGCCCAGGGGTTTTAACTATGGCTACACCTTC
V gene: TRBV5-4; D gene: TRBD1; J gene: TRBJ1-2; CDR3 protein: CASSLAKGQGNYGYTF; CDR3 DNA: TGTGCCAGCAGCTTGGCAAAGGGACAGGGGAACTATGGCTACACCTTC
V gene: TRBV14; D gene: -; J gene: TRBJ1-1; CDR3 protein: CASSLGLGTRLEAFF; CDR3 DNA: TGTGCCAGCAGCCTAGGCCTCGGGACTCGCCTTGAAGCTTTCTTT
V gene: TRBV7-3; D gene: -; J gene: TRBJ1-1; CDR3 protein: CASSSSGNSNTEAFF; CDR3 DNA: TGTGCCAGCAGCTCAAGCGGTAACTCTAACACTGAAGCTTTCTTT
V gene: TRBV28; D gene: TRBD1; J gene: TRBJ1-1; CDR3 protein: CAGSSETGTANTEAFF; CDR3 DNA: TGTGCCGGCAGTTCTGAAACCGGGACAGCTAACACTGAAGCTTTCTTT
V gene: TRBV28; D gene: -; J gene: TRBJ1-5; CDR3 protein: CASSLPQGYQPQHF; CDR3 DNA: TGTGCCAGCAGTTTACCCCAGGGTTATCAGCCCCAGCATTTT
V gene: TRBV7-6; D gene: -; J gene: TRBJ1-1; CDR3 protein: CASSSWDIQMNTEAFF; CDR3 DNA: TGTGCCAGCAGCTCCTGGGACATACAGATGAACACTGAAGCTTTCTTT
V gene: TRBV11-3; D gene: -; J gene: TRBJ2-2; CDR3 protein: CASSLEGSNTGELFF; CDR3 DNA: TGTGCCAGCAGCTTAGAGGGCTCGAACACCGGGGAGCTGTTTTTT
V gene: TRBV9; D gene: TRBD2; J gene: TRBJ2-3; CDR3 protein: CASSGLAGGPDTQYF; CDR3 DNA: TGTGCCAGCAGCGGACTAGCGGGGGGGCCAGATACGCAGTATTTT
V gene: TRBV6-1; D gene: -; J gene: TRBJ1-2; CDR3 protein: CASSESGFGYTF; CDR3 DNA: TGTGCCAGCAGTGAATCGGGGTTTGGCTACACCTTC
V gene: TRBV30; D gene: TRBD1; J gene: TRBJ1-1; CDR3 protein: CAWSVLTGWDTEAFF; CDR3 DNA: TGTGCCTGGAGTGTACTGACAGGGTGGGACACTGAAGCTTTCTTT
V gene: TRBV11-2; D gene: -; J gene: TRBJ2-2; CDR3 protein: CASSFSPGQNTGELFF; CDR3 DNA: TGTGCCAGCAGCTTCTCACCGGGACAGAACACCGGGGAGCTGTTTTTT
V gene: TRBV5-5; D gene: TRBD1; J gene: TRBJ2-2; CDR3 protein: CASSLDGTGPGELFF; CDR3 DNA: TGTGCCAGCAGCCTCGACGGGACAGGGCCCGGGGAGCTGTTTTTT
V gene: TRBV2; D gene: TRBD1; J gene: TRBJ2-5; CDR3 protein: CASRDRGVSQYF; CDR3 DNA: TGTGCCAGCAGGGACAGGGGGGTGTCCCAGTACTTC
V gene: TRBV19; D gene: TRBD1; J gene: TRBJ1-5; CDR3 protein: CATRKTGGASMSNQPQHF; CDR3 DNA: TGTGCCACCCGAAAGACAGGGGGTGCATCTATGAGCAATCAGCCCCAGCATTTT
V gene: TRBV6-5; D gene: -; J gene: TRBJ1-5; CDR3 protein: CASRQQGGSNQPQHF; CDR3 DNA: TGTGCCAGCAGACAACAGGGAGGGAGCAATCAGCCCCAGCATTTT
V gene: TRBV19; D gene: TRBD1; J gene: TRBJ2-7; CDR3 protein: CASSIDQTGGFREQYF; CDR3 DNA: TGTGCCAGTAGTATAGACCAGACAGGGGGATTCCGCGAGCAGTACTTC
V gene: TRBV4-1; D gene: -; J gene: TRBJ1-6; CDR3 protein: CASSQVRSGHYNSPLHF; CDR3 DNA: TGCGCCAGCAGCCAAGTAAGGTCGGGACACTATAATTCACCCCTCCACTTT
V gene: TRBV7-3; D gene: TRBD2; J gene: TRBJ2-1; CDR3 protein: CASSPAGGSYNEQFF; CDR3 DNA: TGTGCCAGCAGCCCAGCGGGGGGGTCCTACAATGAGCAGTTCTTC
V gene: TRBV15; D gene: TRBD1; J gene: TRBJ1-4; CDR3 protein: CATRTGGGEKLFF; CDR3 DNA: TGTGCCACCAGAACAGGGGGAGGCGAAAAACTGTTTTTT
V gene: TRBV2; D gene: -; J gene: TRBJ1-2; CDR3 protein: CASSVEQGAYGYTF; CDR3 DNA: TGTGCCAGCAGTGTGGAACAGGGCGCCTATGGCTACACCTTC
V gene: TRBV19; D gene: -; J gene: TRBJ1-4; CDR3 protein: CASSRKQGKDEKLFF; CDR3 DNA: TGTGCCAGTAGCCGCAAACAGGGTAAAGATGAAAAACTGTTTTTT
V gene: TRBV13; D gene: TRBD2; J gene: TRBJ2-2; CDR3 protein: CASSPWFGGAAPGELFF; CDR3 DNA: TGTGCCAGCAGCCCCTGGTTCGGGGGGGCCGCCCCCGGGGAGCTGTTTTTT
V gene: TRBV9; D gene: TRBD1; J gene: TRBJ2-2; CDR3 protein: CASSVLQGWDGELFF; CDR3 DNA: TGTGCCAGCAGCGTTTTACAGGGGTGGGACGGGGAGCTGTTTTTT
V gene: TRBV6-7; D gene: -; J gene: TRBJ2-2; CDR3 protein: CASSSPQGKGWELFF; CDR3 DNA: TGTGCCAGCAGTTCTCCCCAGGGAAAGGGCTGGGAGCTGTTTTTT
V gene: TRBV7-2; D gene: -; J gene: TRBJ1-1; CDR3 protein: CASHGGGLGAFF; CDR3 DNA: TGTGCCAGCCACGGGGGGGGGCTGGGAGCTTTCTTT
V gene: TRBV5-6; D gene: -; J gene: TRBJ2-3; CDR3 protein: CASSAESVPSTDTQYF; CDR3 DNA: TGTGCCAGCAGCGCCGAATCAGTCCCTAGCACAGATACGCAGTATTTT
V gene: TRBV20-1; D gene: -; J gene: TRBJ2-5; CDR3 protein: CSARGSGTQYF; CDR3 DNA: TGCAGTGCTAGGGGCAGTGGGACCCAGTACTTC